These 17 T cell receptor beta chains were sequenced from one sample in a study of blood T cell repertoires in COVID-19. Produced via immunoSEQ multiplex PCR; TCRdb's table is partial and in-frame only. This repertoire shows some 380,000 clones, around 90% found once; its top ten account for roughly 2%. The sample comprised PBMCs or T cells enriched from blood (not recorded which). The source of these receptors is a middle-aged woman with acute COVID-19.

This clone was recorded once. The chain carries TRBV6-1 and TRBJ1-5, with D perhaps TRBD1 (5 bases). Trimming removed 2 bases at V and 2 bases at J, with 13 bases between. CDR3 length equals 16 residues. Looked up from germline, CDR1 is MNHNS and CDR2 is SASEGT. This CDR3 reads CASSEMGRGGNQPQHF. In DNA, the CDR3 is TGTGCCAGCAGTGAAATGGGGCGCGGGGGCAATCAGCCCCAGCATTTT.

This clone has more than one count but fewer than ten. The V call is TRBV3-1 (or the pseudogene TRBV3-2), the J call TRBJ2-1; the match to TRBD2 covers 10 bases. The CDR3 totals 15 residues. CDR1 and CDR2 from the germline V gene are LGHDT and YNNKEL (reference sequence). Trimming removed 0 bases from V and 6 bases from J; junction bases left unmatched: 2. CDR3 protein: CASSQELAGLNEQFF. In DNA, the CDR3 is TGTGCCAGCAGCCAAGAACTAGCGGGGCTCAATGAGCAGTTCTTC.

The chain combines TRBV6-5 with TRBJ1-3; 7 nucleotides agree with TRBD1. Germline V gene lookup returns CDR1 MNHEY and CDR2 SVGAGI. The junction had 3 bases not matched to a gene; V was cut back by 6 bases and J by 4 bases. There are 13 residues in the CDR3. CDR3 nucleotide sequence: TGTGCCAGCAGCGCGGACAGGGGAAACACCATATATTTT. Amino acids: CASSADRGNTIYF.

The chain recombines TRBV6-4 with TRBJ1-6; 7 bases agree with TRBD1. The CDR3 consists of 19 residues. V was pared by 3 bases and J by 0 bases, with 11 bases of the junction left unmatched. CDR1 is MRHNA and CDR2 is SNTAGT in the germline V gene. The CDR3 coding sequence is TGTGCCAGCAGTGAAGGAGGAACAGGGGCTGTCTCCTATAATTCACCCCTCCACTTT. It translates to CASSEGGTGAVSYNSPLHF.

The V and J genes are TRBV19 and TRBJ1-2; 9 nucleotides agree with TRBD1. With 7 bases clipped from V and 5 bases from J, the junction kept 11 bases outside the gene matches. Germline V gene sequence: CDR1 LNHDA, CDR2 SQIVND (reference sequence). CDR3 size: 15 residues. The CDR3 loop is CASNLRDRVGYGYTF. The CDR3 DNA follows: TGTGCCAGTAACCTCCGGGACAGGGTTGGGTATGGCTACACCTTC.

The chain carries TRBV12-3 or TRBV12-4 and TRBJ2-5; the D is unclear. The CDR3 is made up of 12 amino acids. The germline V and J ends were trimmed by 3 bases and 5 bases, with 7 bases remaining between them. CDR3 region: CASSLRWETQYF. Here the CDR3 DNA reads TGTGCCAGCAGTTTGCGCTGGGAGACCCAGTACTTC.

The chain recombines TRBV9 with TRBJ2-1, with TRBD1 matching 8 bases. The germline V gene has CDR1 SGDLS and CDR2 YYNGEE. CDR3 length: 16 residues. V was pared by 4 bases and J by 3 bases, with 9 bases of the junction left unmatched. The CDR3 DNA is TGTGCCAGCAGCCCCGCTCGACAGGGGATCTACAATGAGCAGTTCTTC. Protein: CASSPARQGIYNEQFF.

The CDR3 DNA reads TGTGCCATCTCTGACAGGGACACCGGGGAGCTGTTTTTT. This translates into CAISDRDTGELFF. This chain connects TRBV24-1 to TRBJ2-2; the match to TRBD1 covers 7 bases. Trimming at V came to 11 bases and at J to 3 bases, leaving 5 bases not matched to a gene. The CDR3 has 13 residues. Germline V CDR1 and CDR2: KGHDR, SFDVKD.

The chain combines TRBV29-1 with TRBJ1-2, with 8 bases lining up with TRBD1. Unmatched junction bases numbered 5, after V lost 0 bases and J lost 5 bases. The germline CDR1 and CDR2 sequences are SQVTM and ANQGSEA. This CDR3 comprises 14 residues. The CDR3 protein is CSVEDRTGGYGYTF. CDR3 nucleotides: TGCAGCGTTGAAGACAGAACAGGGGGATATGGCTACACCTTC.

This clone was seen more than once but under ten times. This chain joins TRBV29-1 and TRBJ1-1, with 10 bases identical to TRBD1. CDR3 length equals 14 residues. CDR1 is SQVTM and CDR2 is ANQGSEA in the germline V gene. After removal of 6 bases from V and 4 bases from J, the junction contained 8 bases not matched to a gene. As DNA, the CDR3 is TGCAGCGTAGCGCCGACAGGGGGCAGCACTGAAGCTTTCTTT. It yields the protein CSVAPTGGSTEAFF. The full variable domain, completed using reference TRBV29-1 and TRBJ1-1, is SAVISQKPSRDICQRGTSLTIQCQVDSQVTMMFWYRQQPGQSLTLIATANQGSEATYESGFVIDKFPISRPNLTFSTLTVSNMSPEDSSIYLCSVAPTGGSTEAFFGQGTRLTVV.

This chain connects TRBV28 to TRBJ1-6, with D possibly matching TRBD1 (6 bases). V gave up 6 bases and J gave up 7 bases, with 13 bases separating them. The CDR3 totals 14 residues. Germline assignment: CDR1 MDHEN and CDR2 SYDVKM. CDR3 in DNA: TGTGCCAGCAGGACCAGGGGCCAGAATTCACCCCTCCACTTT. This codes for CASRTRGQNSPLHF.

The DNA for the CDR3 is TGCGCCAGCGCCCTCAACCCCCGGACTAGCGGACTCAATGAGCAGTTCTTC. Its translation: CASALNPRTSGLNEQFF. The chain is built from TRBV10-2 and TRBJ2-1; TRBD2 matches 10 bases. The V and J ends lost 8 bases and 6 bases, in that order; junction bases with no gene match: 16. CDR3 size: 17 residues. Germline values: CDR1 WSHSY, CDR2 SAAADI.

This chain joins TRBV7-8 and TRBJ1-5; tentative D call: TRBD1 (6 bases). V was clipped by 5 bases and J by 7 bases, with 15 bases between them. Germline CDR1 reads SGHVS; CDR2 reads FQNEAQ. The CDR3 spans 14 residues. The CDR3 DNA reads as TGTGCCAGCAGCAAACAGGGTTCAGGGCAGCCCCAGCATTTT. This encodes CASSKQGSGQPQHF.

The genes are TRBV30 and TRBJ1-1, with 7 bases fitting TRBD1. Germline trimming cut 3 bases from V and 1 base from J; bases unmatched to any gene: 2. The length of the CDR3 is 13 residues. The germline V gene has CDR1 GTSNPN and CDR2 SVGIG (reference sequence). This CDR3 reads CAWRTGSNTEAFF. The CDR3 DNA reads as TGTGCCTGGAGGACAGGGTCGAACACTGAAGCTTTCTTT.

The chain combines TRBV9 with TRBJ2-5; 12 bases match TRBD1. The CDR3 spans 16 residues. V dropped 0 bases and J dropped 5; count of bases not matched to a gene: 5. The germline gives CDR1 SGDLS, CDR2 YYNGEE. The CDR3 spells CASSVGGTGGRETQYF. CDR3 DNA sequence: TGTGCCAGCAGCGTAGGAGGGACAGGGGGCCGGGAGACCCAGTACTTC.

CDR3 nucleotides: TGTGCCAGAATGGTGGAGGTGAACACTGAAGCTTTCTTT. This encodes CARMVEVNTEAFF. The chain carries TRBV5-3 and TRBJ1-1, with D hard to call. TRBV5-3 is flagged as an ORF with uncertain function. The V end was cut by 6 bases, the J end by 0 bases, with 9 bases between. CDR3 size: 13 residues.

V usage is TRBV18 and J usage is TRBJ1-2, with TRBD1 matching 8 bases. V trimming: 2 bases; J trimming: 2 bases; junction bases outside the gene matches: 4. CDR3 size: 15 residues. Germline CDR1 and CDR2: KGHSH and LQKENI. The CDR3 coding sequence is TGTGCCAGCTCACCAGCCGGGGACAGGAACTATGGCTACACCTTC. Encoded protein: CASSPAGDRNYGYTF.